This T cell receptor (beta chain) originates from a study of stem cell transplantation in POMP-related autoinflammatory disease. The CDR3 has 16 residues. Per germline, CDR1 SGHDT and CDR2 YYEEEE. With 5 bases removed from V and 3 bases from J, the gap between germline ends came to 19 bases. Sequencing was performed with immunoSEQ multiplex PCR; in TCRdb, only in-frame clones are kept and a portion is missing. Of over 25,000 clones in the sample, around 90% are singletons; the top ten hold under 0.75%. The genes are TRBV5-6 and TRBJ2-3; D is perhaps TRBD2 (6 bases). The TCR was taken from a human donor with POMP-related autoinflammation and immune dysregulation (PRAID). The sample in question was CD4+ T cells from PBMCs, obtained before stem cell transplantation. CDR3 sequence (DNA): TGTGCCAGCAGTACTGTCACGCGGCGGGAAACAGATACGCAGTATTTT. As protein: CASSTVTRRETDTQYF.